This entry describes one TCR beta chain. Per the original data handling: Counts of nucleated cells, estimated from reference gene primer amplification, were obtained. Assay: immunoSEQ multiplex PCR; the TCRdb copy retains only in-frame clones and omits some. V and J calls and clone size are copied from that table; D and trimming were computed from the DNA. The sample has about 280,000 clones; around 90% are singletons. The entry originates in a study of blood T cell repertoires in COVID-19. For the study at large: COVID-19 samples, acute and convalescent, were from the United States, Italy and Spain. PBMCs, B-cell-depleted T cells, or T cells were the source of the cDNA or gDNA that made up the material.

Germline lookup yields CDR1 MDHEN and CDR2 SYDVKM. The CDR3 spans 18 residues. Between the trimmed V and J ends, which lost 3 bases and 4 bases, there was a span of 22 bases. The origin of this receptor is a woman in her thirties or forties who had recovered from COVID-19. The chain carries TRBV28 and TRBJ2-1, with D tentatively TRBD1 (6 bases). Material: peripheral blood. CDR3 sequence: CASSFPTRQATDYNEQFF. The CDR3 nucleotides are TGTGCCAGCAGTTTCCCCACCCGACAGGCGACAGATTACAATGAGCAGTTCTTC.